This T cell receptor beta chain was obtained from a study of metastatic and nonmetastatic thyroid tumors. Study background: From malignant and benign thyroid patients, repertoires in blood and in tumor or nodule tissue were compared. Regarding the study as a whole: Reported TCR beta diversity, measured in blood and tumor, was significantly higher for malignant thyroid tumors than for benign nodules.

Study processing details: Using the CDR3 differences seen across clinicopathological groups, the authors built a distant-metastasis classifier for papillary thyroid cancer, which was meant to discriminate distant-metastatic patients. Using MiXCR, TCRdb re-called clones from the PCR reads. In this record, the V and J calls reflect TCRdb's handling and not the investigators' own analysis. The sample yields tens of thousands of clones, 26% seen once. This clone has at least ten counts. The antigen is unknown. Among the patients, none had received any treatment before thyroid surgery. The CDR3 spans 13 residues. V was pared by 0 bases and J by 8 bases, with 9 bases between. In germline, CDR1 is LGHNA, CDR2 YNFKEQ.

J is TRBJ2-3 and V is TRBV4-2; no reliable D call. Sequencing was done on a sample of blood. This clonotype originated in a female donor with papillary thyroid cancer or a benign thyroid nodule (not recorded which). Some clones in this sample may be carry-over from other donors' samples. The CDR3 nucleotides read TGTGCCAGCAGCCAAGACTCTCCGGGTACGCAGTATTTT. It encodes CASSQDSPGTQYF.